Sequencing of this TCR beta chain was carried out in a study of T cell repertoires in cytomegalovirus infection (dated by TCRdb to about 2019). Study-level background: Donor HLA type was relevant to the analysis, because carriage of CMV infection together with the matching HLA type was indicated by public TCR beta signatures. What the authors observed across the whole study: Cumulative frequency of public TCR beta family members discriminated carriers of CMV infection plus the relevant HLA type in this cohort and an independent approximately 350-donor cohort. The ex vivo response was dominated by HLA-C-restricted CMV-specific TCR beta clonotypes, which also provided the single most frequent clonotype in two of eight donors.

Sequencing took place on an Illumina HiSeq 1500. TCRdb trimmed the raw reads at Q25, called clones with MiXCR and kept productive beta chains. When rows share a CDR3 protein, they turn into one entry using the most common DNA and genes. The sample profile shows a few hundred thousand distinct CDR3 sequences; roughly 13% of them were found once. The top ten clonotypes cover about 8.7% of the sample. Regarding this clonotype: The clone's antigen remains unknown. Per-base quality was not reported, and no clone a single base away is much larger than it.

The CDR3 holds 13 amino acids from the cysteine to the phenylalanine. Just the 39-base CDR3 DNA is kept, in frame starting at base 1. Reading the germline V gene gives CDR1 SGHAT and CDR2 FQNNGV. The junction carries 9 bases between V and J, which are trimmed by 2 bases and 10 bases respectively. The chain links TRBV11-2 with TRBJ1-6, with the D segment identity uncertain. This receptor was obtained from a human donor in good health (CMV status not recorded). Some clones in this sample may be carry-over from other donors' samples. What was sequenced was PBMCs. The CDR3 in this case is CASSLKSRSPLHF. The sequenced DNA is TGTGCCAGCAGCTTAAAAAGTAGATCACCCCTCCACTTT. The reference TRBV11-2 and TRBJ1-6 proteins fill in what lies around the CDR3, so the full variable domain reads EAGVAQSPRYKIIEKRQSVAFWCNPISGHATLYWYQQILGQGPKLLIQFQNNGVVDDSQLPKDRFSAERLKGVDSTLKIQPAKLEDSAVYLCASSLKSRSPLHFGNGTRLTVT.